Listed below are T cell receptor beta chains from one sample, sequenced in a study of blood T cell repertoires in COVID-19. This table comes from immunoSEQ multiplex PCR, and its TCRdb copy is limited to in-frame clones, with some not included. Among some 190,000 clones listed, roughly 82% were seen once. Input material: peripheral blood. The receptors stem from an older woman with COVID-19, enrolled during active disease. The conserved cysteine and the conserved F or W are not part of the CDR3 here. Fields, in order: J gene, V gene, CDR3 protein.

TRBJ2-5 | TRBV5-4 | ASSLASGRETQY
TRBJ2-1 | TRBV19 | ASSIAGYYNEQF
TRBJ2-3 | TRBV19 | ASSIGGTLGDTQY
TRBJ2-5 | TRBV28 | ASSLRTGRFETQY
TRBJ2-7 | TRBV28 | ASSWGGRMQY
TRBJ2-3 | TRBV2 | ASRALDLGTQY
TRBJ1-1 | TRBV13 | ASSLQGGTEAF
TRBJ1-2 | TRBV7-2 | ASSLTGVDYGYT
TRBJ1-2 | TRBV10-3 | AIRDRNNHGYT
TRBJ1-1 | TRBV6-5 | ASSSGGGRTEAF
TRBJ1-4 | TRBV18 | ASSRTGFEKLF
TRBJ2-5 | TRBV19 | ASSIGNLAGAGETQY
TRBJ2-1 | TRBV9 | ASRQTSFLRPSYNEQF
TRBJ1-4 | TRBV29-1 | SVAKGFGEKLF
TRBJ2-5 | TRBV25-1 | ASSESMVGLQETQY
TRBJ1-5 | TRBV28 | ASSPNPGINQPQH
TRBJ1-1 | TRBV6-5 | ASSYQGENTEAF
TRBJ2-4 | TRBV2 | ASSDLLALAKNIQY
TRBJ1-4 | TRBV9 | ASSVGPGNEKLF
TRBJ1-5 | TRBV19 | ASSITARGGQPQH
TRBJ2-5 | TRBV28 | ASRWGGDQETQY
TRBJ1-2 | TRBV5-1 | ASSFPGEGYGYT
TRBJ1-5 | TRBV19 | ASSIFPGGGNQPQH
TRBJ1-4 | TRBV27 | ASSARGGGGKLF
TRBJ1-1 | TRBV12-3/TRBV12-4 | ASSLGTANEAF
TRBJ2-1 | TRBV18 | ASSLGTSGGLGDNEQF
TRBJ1-1 | TRBV6-5 | ASSSPGQRTEAF
TRBJ1-1 | TRBV6-6 | ASTATGTNTEAF
TRBJ2-3 | TRBV6-5 | ASDYTDTQY
TRBJ1-1 | TRBV2 | ASSEIQPEAF
TRBJ2-7 | TRBV4-1 | ASSQSGSYEQY
TRBJ2-5 | TRBV5-4 | ASSLAGRETQY
TRBJ1-5 | TRBV28 | ASSWRGNQPQH